Reported below is one T cell receptor (beta chain). The CDR3 length is 15 residues. The germline V and J ends were trimmed by 6 bases and 2 bases, with 17 bases remaining between them. Germline loops: CDR1 SNHLY, CDR2 FYNNEI. This specimen comes from a study of cytotoxic CD8 clonotypes in ibrutinib-treated CLL. About the study: Mean per-sample yields comprised about 280,000 productive templates and 80,000 to 100,000 productive rearrangements.

Repertoires were generated with immunoSEQ multiplex PCR, while TCRdb's copy carries only in-frame clones and drops some. In the table there are over 250,000 clones, around 76% of which are singletons. The TCR sequence derives from a human donor with chronic lymphocytic leukemia. This sequence joins TRBV2 and TRBJ2-7; D is possibly TRBD2 (6 bases). Source: PBMCs, taken at disease progression, from a patient treated with ibrutinib. CDR3 sequence: CASRKTGLVTYEQYF. CDR3 in DNA: TGTGCCAGCAGAAAGACGGGACTCGTAACCTACGAGCAGTACTTC.